The 14 T cell receptor beta chains reported below all come from one sample, sequenced in a study of blood T cell repertoires in COVID-19. Profiling relied on immunoSEQ multiplex PCR, and the TCRdb table lists in-frame clones only, not all of them. Here the sample spans around 120,000 clones, about four fifths being singletons. The specimen sequenced was peripheral blood. Source of these receptors: a woman older than 75 with acute or convalescent COVID-19.

This CDR3 reads CASSMTGGLRNEQFF. CDR3 nucleotides: TGCGCCAGCAGCATGACAGGGGGCCTTCGGAATGAGCAGTTCTTC. The rearrangement links TRBV5-1 to TRBJ2-1, with 10 bases lining up with TRBD1. Trimming cost V 4 bases and J 7 bases; bases outside gene matches: 8. The germline V gene encodes CDR1 SGHRS and CDR2 YFSETQ. The CDR3 totals 15 residues.

The chain is built from TRBV27 and TRBJ1-1, with D perhaps TRBD1 (5 bases). Germline-derived CDR1 and CDR2 are MNHEY and SMNVEV (reference sequence). This CDR3 is built from 16 residues. The V and J ends lost 1 base and 0 bases respectively, with 12 bases between them. In DNA form, the CDR3 reads TGTGCCAGCAGTTTATTTCAGGGCCCCATGAACACTGAAGCTTTCTTT. Translated, it gives CASSLFQGPMNTEAFF.

The gene calls are TRBV18 and TRBJ2-6, with 8 positions matching TRBD1. The CDR3 runs to 19 residues. Germline-derived CDR1 and CDR2 are KGHSH and LQKENI. V trimming: 3 bases; J trimming: 0 bases; junction bases outside the gene matches: 10. CDR3 sequence reads: CASSPITGTGLSGANVLTF. The CDR3 DNA is TGTGCCAGCTCACCGATAACCGGGACAGGCCTCTCTGGGGCCAACGTCCTGACTTTC.

This clone has a single count. The chain links TRBV19 to TRBJ1-1; TRBD1 is a possible D gene (5 bases). The CDR3 length is 14 residues. Germline CDR1 is LNHDA and CDR2 is SQIVND (reference sequence). With 4 bases removed from V and 3 bases from J, the gap between germline ends came to 12 bases. The CDR3 nucleotides are TGTGCCAGTAGTAACCAGGGAGGGCACACTGAAGCTTTCTTT. Its translation is CASSNQGGHTEAFF.

V usage is TRBV11-2 and J usage is TRBJ2-3, with 12 bases aligning to TRBD2. The CDR3 has 15 amino acids. Germline V CDR1 and CDR2: SGHAT, FQNNGV. J was trimmed by 7 bases and V by 5 bases; bases with no gene match: 7. The CDR3 loop reads CASSTRLAGAYTQYF. In DNA, the CDR3 is TGTGCCAGCAGCACCCGACTAGCGGGAGCTTATACGCAGTATTTT.

This chain connects TRBV7-8 to TRBJ1-2; 10 positions agree with TRBD1. Germline trimming cut 5 bases from V and 2 bases from J; bases unmatched to any gene: 5. CDR1 is SGHVS and CDR2 is FQNEAQ in the germline V gene. The CDR3 runs 15 residues. CDR3 bases: TGTGCCAGCAGCCCAAGGACAGGGGGGAACTATGGCTACACCTTC. It specifies CASSPRTGGNYGYTF.

The table lists this clone with a count of one. The chain has TRBV29-1 and TRBJ2-1; TRBD2 matches 12 bases. The CDR3 consists of 14 residues. V lost 7 bases to trimming and J lost 8 bases; unmatched junction nucleotides: 9. Per germline, CDR1 SQVTM and CDR2 ANQGSEA. In DNA, the CDR3 is TGCAGCGCCGACCCGACTAGCGGGGGATATGAGCAGTTCTTC. Translation: CSADPTSGGYEQFF.

This clone has only one observation. The V and J genes are TRBV2 and TRBJ2-3; 8 bases align to TRBD2. The CDR3 contains 15 residues. Trimming took 6 bases from V and 5 from J; bases not matched to a gene: 10. Germline loops: CDR1 SNHLY, CDR2 FYNNEI. DNA for the CDR3: TGTGCCAGCAGACGGACTAGCCTAGGGGGAGATACGCAGTATTTT. This encodes CASRRTSLGGDTQYF.

The CDR3 region has the DNA TGTGCCACCATGAAAAATAAGCGAATCACAGATACGCAGTATTTT. Translation gives CATMKNKRITDTQYF. The rearrangement links TRBV27 to TRBJ2-3; unclear D gene. In germline, CDR1 is MNHEY, CDR2 SMNVEV (reference sequence). Trimming took off 10 bases at V and 2 bases at J, with 19 bases between the two ends. CDR3 size: 15 residues.

The chain has TRBV6-1 and TRBJ2-7; 7 bases line up with TRBD1. Losses at the gene ends were 3 bases for V and 3 bases for J; bases not matched to a gene: 2. The germline V gene encodes CDR1 MNHNS and CDR2 SASEGT. The CDR3 is 13 amino acids. CDR3 sequence: CASSEDRIYEQYF. CDR3 sequence (DNA): TGTGCCAGCAGTGAGGACAGGATCTACGAGCAGTACTTC.

The rearrangement joins TRBV7-2 to TRBJ2-7; 7 bases match TRBD2. V was clipped by 6 bases and J by 4 bases; unmatched bases: 9. CDR3 length: 14 residues. The germline V gene has CDR1 SGHTA and CDR2 FQGNSA. DNA of the CDR3: TGTGCCAGCAGTCCCGGGGGGATCTCGTACGAGCAGTACTTC. Protein sequence: CASSPGGISYEQYF.

The V gene is TRBV18, the J gene TRBJ2-7, with 8 bases lining up with TRBD2. The V and J ends lost 3 bases and 0 bases, in that order; junction bases with no gene match: 4. This CDR3 is built from 15 residues. The germline CDR1 and CDR2 sequences are KGHSH and LQKENI. In nucleotides, the CDR3 is TGTGCCAGCTCACCCCCGGGAGGGCTCTCCTACGAGCAGTACTTC. The encoded protein is CASSPPGGLSYEQYF.

The CDR3 loop reads CASSGTSGAYNEQFF. The CDR3 coding sequence is TGCGCCAGTTCGGGGACTAGCGGGGCCTACAATGAGCAGTTCTTC. The chain has TRBV5-1 and TRBJ2-1, with TRBD2 matching over 13 bases. Germline V gene data show CDR1 as SGHRS and CDR2 as YFSETQ. The CDR3 has 15 residues. V shed 8 bases and J 2 bases; nucleotides not matched to a gene: 4.

The chain links TRBV28 to TRBJ2-7; 9 nucleotides align to TRBD2. The CDR3 has 15 residues. V lost 2 bases, J lost 2 bases, and 4 bases stayed unmatched. Germline CDR1 reads MDHEN; CDR2 reads SYDVKM. CDR3 sequence: CASSLLAGNPYEQYF. The CDR3 DNA reads TGTGCCAGCAGTTTACTAGCGGGAAACCCCTACGAGCAGTACTTC.